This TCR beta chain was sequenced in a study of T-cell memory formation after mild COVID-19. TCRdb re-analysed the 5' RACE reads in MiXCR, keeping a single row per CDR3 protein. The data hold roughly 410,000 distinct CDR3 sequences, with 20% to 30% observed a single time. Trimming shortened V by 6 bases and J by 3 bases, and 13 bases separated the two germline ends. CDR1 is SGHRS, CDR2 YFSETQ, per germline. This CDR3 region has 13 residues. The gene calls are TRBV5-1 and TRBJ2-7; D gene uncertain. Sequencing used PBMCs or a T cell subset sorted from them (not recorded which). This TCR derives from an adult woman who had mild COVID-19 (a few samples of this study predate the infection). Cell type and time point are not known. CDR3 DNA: TGCGCCAGCAATTCCCCATTCAGCTACGAGCAGTACTTC. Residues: CASNSPFSYEQYF.